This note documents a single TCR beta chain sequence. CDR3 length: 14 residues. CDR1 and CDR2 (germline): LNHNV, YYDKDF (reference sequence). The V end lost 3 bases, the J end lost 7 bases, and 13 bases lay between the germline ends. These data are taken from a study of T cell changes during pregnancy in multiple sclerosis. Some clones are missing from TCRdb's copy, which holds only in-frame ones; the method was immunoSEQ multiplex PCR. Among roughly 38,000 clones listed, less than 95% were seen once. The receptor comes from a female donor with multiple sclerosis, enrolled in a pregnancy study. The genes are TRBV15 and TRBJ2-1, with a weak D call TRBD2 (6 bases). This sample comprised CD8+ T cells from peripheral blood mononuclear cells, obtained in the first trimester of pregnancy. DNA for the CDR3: TGTGCCACCAGCAGGGGAGGCATTGCTAATGAGCAGTTCTTC. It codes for CATSRGGIANEQFF.